This TCR beta chain was obtained from a study of neoadjuvant anti-PD-1 for oral cavity cancer (dated by TCRdb to the early 2020s). Background on the whole study: Before curative-intent surgical resection, most patients were given three to four biweekly doses of nivolumab at 3 mg/kg. A fourth nivolumab dose was given around day 43 to patients without progression, and definitive surgical resection was performed in those patients on days 50-56. Under RECIST 1.1, a patient counted as a responder if showing complete response, partial response or stable disease, and as a non-responder if showing progression. An approximately 30% response rate was observed in the parent correlative cohort, in which more than 9 patients were included. The paper as a whole reports these results and caveats: After neoadjuvant nivolumab, T cell clonality (Gini index) in PBMCs was significantly higher in non-responders than in responders. Only a few patients per response group were included in the TCR analyses, and larger cohorts for validation were called for by the authors. Higher pretreatment blood TCRbeta clonality and lower post-treatment tumor TCRbeta clonality were correlated with higher pretreatment blood Treg/Th17 ratios.

The germline V gene yields SGHAT for CDR1 and FQNNGV for CDR2. V and J lose 3 bases and 1 base, and a span of 9 bases separates them. The CDR3 runs 14 residues from the cysteine to the phenylalanine. The CDR3 DNA has 42 bases and is translated from base 1. The table lists this clone with a count of one. The antigen it recognizes is unknown. Base qualities are missing; no much larger clone stands one base away. Explained via the paper, the time point label denotes: after neoadjuvant nivolumab, at surgical resection. The patients had newly diagnosed stage II-IVA oral cavity squamous cell carcinoma and had not received any prior systemic or radiation treatment. Everyone in the cohort had locally advanced, HPV-negative oral cavity squamous cell carcinoma. Peripheral blood mononuclear cells were analyzed directly, without maintenance or expansion in culture. Samples came from a longitudinal correlative study of a single-arm phase II trial of neoadjuvant nivolumab in oral cavity squamous cell carcinoma. Subject-matched pre- and post-treatment PBMCs and tumors from three responders and three non-responders underwent genomic DNA-based TCRbeta sequencing. Peripheral blood mononuclear cells were collected before nivolumab treatment and again after treatment, at the time of surgery. The Maxwell RSC DNA from Cells kit was used to extract genomic DNA from PBMCs.

For deep sequencing, each PBMC sample was run in six replicates, with libraries mostly built from about 480 ng of input genomic DNA. TCRbeta libraries were prepared with the immunoSEQ hsTCRbeta kit according to the manufacturer's instructions. The finished libraries were brought together in one pool at around 3.1 nM, which was then read using an Illumina NovaSeq 6000 S4 flow cell. The source study handled its data this way. Raw data preprocessing and quality control were performed with the immunoSEQ Analyzer. The analysis was limited to productive rearrangements, and each clonotype was defined by a unique CDR3 amino acid sequence. Repertoire clonality was estimated as the Gini-Simpson index, which was calculated using the R package tcR. Student's t test was used to compare Gini indices, and Pearson correlation was used to assess associations with tumor size change. The clones in this table, taken by TCRdb from immuneACCESS, are in-frame only. Not every clone is retained; where verified, under half of the shortfall comes from an unresolved V gene, and the cause of the rest is unknown. The DNA gave D and trimming, while V, J and clone size come from that table. For this sample the table gives 40,000 to 50,000 clones, of which approximately 80% were detected only once. The ten biggest clones cover around 4.8% of the sample.

The chain is assembled from TRBV11-2 and TRBJ1-1; the D region possibly corresponds to TRBD1 (6 bases align). The receptor was isolated from a person aged 35-79 years with oral cavity squamous cell carcinoma. The material was PBMCs, obtained after nivolumab (anti-PD-1) treatment. The DNA sequence is given as TGTGCCAGCAGCTTGGGGGCAGGGAACACTGAAGCTTTCTTT. Its protein product is CASSLGAGNTEAFF.